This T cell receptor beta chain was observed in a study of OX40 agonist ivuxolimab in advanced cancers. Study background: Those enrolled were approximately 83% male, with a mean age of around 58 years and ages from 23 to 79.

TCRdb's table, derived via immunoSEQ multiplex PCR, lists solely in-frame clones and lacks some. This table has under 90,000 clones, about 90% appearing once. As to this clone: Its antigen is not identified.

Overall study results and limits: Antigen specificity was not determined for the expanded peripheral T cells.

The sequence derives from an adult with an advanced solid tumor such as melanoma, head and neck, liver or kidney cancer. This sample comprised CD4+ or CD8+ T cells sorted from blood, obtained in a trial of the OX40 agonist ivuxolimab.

DNA for the CDR3: TGTGCCAGCAGCTCAGGACAGGGGGCCGCTGGCTACACCTTC. Translating it yields CASSSGQGAAGYTF. The chain is built from TRBV7-2 and TRBJ1-2; 11 nucleotides agree with TRBD1. Looked up from germline, CDR1 is SGHTA and CDR2 is FQGNSA. The CDR3 runs to 14 residues. V was pared by 4 bases and J by 7 bases, with 5 bases of the junction left unmatched.